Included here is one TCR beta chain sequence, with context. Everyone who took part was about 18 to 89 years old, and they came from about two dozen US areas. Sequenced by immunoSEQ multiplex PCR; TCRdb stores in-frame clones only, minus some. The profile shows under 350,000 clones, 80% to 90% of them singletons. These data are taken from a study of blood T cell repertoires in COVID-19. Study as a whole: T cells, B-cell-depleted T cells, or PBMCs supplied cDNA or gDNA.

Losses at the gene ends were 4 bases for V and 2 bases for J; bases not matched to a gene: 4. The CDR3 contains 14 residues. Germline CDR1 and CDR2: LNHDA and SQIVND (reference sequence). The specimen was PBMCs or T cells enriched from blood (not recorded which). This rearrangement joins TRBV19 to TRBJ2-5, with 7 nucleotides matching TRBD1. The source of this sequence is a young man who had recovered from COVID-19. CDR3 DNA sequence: TGTGCCAGTAGTACGAGGACAGGACAAGAGACCCAGTACTTC. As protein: CASSTRTGQETQYF.